What follows describes a single T cell receptor beta chain. What it binds is unknown. The sample is drawn from a study of T-cell reconstitution after alpha-beta-depleted transplantation in children. Findings of the study overall: The study traced high day-60 TCRbeta diversity in some patients to surviving recipient T cells and thymic progenitors. T-cell counts and diversity at one year post-transplant came mainly from newly produced T cells.

Construction of the TCRbeta library involved unique molecular identifiers. Each CDR3 protein gets one entry after TCRdb re-called the PCR reads with MiXCR. The sample lists a few hundred thousand distinct CDR3 sequences; around 25% were seen once. CDR1 MNHEY and CDR2 SVGAGI come from the germline V gene. This CDR3 is 11 amino acids long. The germline V and J ends were trimmed by 7 bases and 6 bases, with 6 bases remaining between them. The receptor was isolated from a male patient younger than 18 who had a stem cell transplant for acute lymphoblastic leukemia, so the T cells may come from the graft donor. Source: PBMCs, mostly from graft donor cells, taken 180 days after TCRalphabeta/CD19-depleted stem cell transplant. The chain joins TRBV6-5 to TRBJ2-2; D not resolved. This CDR3 is CASKWAGELFF. The CDR3 DNA sequence: TGTGCCAGCAAGTGGGCCGGGGAGCTGTTTTTT.